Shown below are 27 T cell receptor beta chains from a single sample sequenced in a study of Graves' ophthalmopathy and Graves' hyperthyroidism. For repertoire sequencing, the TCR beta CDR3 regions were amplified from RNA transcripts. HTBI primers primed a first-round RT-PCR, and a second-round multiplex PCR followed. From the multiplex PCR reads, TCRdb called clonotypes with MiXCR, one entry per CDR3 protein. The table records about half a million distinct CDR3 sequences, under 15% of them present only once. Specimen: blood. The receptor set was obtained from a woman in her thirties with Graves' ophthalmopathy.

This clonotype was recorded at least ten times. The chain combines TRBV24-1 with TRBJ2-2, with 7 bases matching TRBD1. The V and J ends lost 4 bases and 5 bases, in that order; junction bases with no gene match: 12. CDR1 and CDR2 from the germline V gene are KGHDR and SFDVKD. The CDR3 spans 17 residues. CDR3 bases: TGTGCCACCAGTGACCCCACAGGGGTTCAAGGGACCGGGGAGCTGTTTTTT. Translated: CATSDPTGVQGTGELFF.

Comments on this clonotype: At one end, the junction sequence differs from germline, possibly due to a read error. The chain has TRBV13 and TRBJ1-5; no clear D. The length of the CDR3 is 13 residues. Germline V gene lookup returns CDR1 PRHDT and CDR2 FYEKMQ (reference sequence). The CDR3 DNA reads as TGTGCCAGCAGCTTAGGAGGGAATCAGCCCCGGCATTTT. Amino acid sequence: CASSLGGNQPRHF.

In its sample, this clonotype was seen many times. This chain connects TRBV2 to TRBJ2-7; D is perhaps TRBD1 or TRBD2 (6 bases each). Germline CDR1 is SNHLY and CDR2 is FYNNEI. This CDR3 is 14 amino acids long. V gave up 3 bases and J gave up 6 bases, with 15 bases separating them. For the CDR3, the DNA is TGTGCCAGCAGTGACGCCGGAGGGGGTGGCGAGCAGTACTTC. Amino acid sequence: CASSDAGGGGEQYF.

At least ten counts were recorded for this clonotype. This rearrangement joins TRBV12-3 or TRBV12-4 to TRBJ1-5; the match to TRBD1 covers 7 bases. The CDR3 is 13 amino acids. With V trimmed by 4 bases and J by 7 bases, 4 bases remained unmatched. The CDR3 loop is CASSYDRAQPQHF. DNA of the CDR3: TGTGCCAGCAGTTACGACAGGGCCCAGCCCCAGCATTTT.

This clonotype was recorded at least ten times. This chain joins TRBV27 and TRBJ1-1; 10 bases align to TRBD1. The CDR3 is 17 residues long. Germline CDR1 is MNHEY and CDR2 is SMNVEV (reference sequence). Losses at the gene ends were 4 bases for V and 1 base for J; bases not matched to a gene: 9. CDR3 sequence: CASSYYPGQGTNTEAFF. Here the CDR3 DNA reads TGTGCCAGCAGTTACTACCCGGGACAGGGGACGAACACTGAAGCTTTCTTT.

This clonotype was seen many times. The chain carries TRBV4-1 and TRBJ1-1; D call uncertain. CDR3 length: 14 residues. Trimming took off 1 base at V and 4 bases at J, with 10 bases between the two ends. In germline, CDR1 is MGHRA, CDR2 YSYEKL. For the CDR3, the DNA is TGCGCCAGCAGCCAAGTAGTGAGGGCCACTGAAGCTTTCTTT. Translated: CASSQVVRATEAFF.

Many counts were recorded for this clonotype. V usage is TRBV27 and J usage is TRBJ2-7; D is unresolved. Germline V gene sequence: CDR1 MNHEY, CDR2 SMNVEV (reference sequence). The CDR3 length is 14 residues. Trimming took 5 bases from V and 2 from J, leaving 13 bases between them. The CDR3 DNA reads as TGTGCCAGCAGTCCTAAATCTCGAGCCTACGAGCAGTACTTC. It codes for CASSPKSRAYEQYF.

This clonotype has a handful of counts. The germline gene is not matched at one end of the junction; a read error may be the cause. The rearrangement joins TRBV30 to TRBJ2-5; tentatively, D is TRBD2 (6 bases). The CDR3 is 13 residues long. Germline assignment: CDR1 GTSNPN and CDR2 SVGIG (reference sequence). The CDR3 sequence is CAWAGTSQETKYF. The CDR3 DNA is TGTGCCTGGGCCGGGACTTCACAAGAGACCAAGTACTTC.

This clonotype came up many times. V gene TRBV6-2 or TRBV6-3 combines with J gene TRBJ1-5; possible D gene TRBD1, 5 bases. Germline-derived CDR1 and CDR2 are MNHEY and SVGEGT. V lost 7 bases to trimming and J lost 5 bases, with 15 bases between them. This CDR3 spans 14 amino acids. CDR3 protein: CASTHATGHQPQHF. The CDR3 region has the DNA TGTGCCAGCACCCATGCAACGGGGCATCAGCCCCAGCATTTT.

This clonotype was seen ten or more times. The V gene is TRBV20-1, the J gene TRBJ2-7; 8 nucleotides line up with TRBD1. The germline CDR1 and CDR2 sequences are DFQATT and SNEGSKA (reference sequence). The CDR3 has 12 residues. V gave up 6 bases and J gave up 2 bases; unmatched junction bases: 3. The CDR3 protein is CSAMTGAYEQYF. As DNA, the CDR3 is TGCAGTGCCATGACAGGGGCCTACGAGCAGTACTTC.

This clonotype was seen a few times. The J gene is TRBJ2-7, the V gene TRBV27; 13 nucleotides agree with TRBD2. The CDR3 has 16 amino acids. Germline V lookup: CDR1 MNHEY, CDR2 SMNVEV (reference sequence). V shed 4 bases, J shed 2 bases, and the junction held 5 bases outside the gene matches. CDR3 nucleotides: TGTGCCAGCAGTTCCAAGGGACTAGCGGGACCCTACGAGCAGTACTTC. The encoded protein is CASSSKGLAGPYEQYF.

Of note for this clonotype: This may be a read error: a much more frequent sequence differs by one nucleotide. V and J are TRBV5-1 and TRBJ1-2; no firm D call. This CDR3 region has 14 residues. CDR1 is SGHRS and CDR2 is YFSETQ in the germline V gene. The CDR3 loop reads CAISSLDPRHGYTF. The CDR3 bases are TGCGCCATCAGCTCCCTGGACCCTCGGCATGGCTACACCTTC.

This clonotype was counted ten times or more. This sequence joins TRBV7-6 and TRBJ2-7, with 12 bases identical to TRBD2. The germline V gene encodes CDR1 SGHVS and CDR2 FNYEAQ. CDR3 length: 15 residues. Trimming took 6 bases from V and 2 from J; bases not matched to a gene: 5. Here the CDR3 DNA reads TGTGCCAGCAGGGGCGGACTAGCGGGGCCCTACGAGCAGTACTTC. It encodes CASRGGLAGPYEQYF.

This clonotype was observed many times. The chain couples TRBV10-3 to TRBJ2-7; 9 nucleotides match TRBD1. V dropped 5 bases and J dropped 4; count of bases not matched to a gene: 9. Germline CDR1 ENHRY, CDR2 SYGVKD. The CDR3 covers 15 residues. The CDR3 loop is CAISKPGQGLYEQYF. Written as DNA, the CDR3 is TGTGCCATCAGTAAACCGGGACAGGGCTTATACGAGCAGTACTTC.

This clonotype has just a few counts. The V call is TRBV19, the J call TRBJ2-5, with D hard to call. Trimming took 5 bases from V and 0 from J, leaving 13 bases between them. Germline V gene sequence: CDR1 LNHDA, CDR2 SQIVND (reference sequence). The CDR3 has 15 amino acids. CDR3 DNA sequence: TGTGCCAGTAGTCAGTCAGACTTTAACCAAGAGACCCAGTACTTC. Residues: CASSQSDFNQETQYF.

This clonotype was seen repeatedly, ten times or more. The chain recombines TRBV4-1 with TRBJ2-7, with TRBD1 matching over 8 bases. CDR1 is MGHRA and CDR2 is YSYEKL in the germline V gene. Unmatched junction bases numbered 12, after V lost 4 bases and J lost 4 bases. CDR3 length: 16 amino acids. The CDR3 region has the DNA TGCGCCAGCAGCCTGAGGGCGGACAGGGTGGGTTACGAGCAGTACTTC. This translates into CASSLRADRVGYEQYF.

The CDR3 DNA sequence: TGTGCCAGCTCACCCGACAGGGTTTACGGCGAGCAGTACTTC. Translation gives CASSPDRVYGEQYF. This chain joins TRBV18 and TRBJ2-7, with TRBD1 matching 7 bases. The CDR3 contains 14 residues. The germline gives CDR1 KGHSH, CDR2 LQKENI. V shed 3 bases, J shed 6 bases, and the junction held 8 bases outside the gene matches.

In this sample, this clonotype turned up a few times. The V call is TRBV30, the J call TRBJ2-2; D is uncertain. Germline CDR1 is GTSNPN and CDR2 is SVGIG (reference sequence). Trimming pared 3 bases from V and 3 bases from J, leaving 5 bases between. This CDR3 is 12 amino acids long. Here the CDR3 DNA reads TGTGCCTGGAGCCAGGACACCGGGGAGCTGTTTTTT. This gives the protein CAWSQDTGELFF.

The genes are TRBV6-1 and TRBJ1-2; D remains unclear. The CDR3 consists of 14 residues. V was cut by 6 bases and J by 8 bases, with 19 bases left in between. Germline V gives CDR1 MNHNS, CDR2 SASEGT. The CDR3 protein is CASRPAQFQDGYTF. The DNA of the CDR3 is TGTGCCAGCAGACCCGCCCAGTTCCAAGACGGCTACACCTTC.

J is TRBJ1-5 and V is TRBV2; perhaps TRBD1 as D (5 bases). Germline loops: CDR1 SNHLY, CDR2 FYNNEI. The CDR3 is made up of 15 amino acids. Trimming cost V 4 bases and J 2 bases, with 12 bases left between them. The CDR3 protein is CASSVDSLGNQPQHF. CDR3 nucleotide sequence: TGTGCCAGCAGTGTAGACAGTTTGGGCAATCAGCCCCAGCATTTT.

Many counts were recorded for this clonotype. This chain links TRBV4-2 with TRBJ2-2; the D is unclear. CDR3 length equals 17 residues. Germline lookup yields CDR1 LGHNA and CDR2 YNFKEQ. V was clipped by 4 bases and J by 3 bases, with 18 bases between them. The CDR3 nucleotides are TGTGCCAGCAGCCTTAAAGAGGCCGATTATGACACCGGGGAGCTGTTTTTT. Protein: CASSLKEADYDTGELFF.

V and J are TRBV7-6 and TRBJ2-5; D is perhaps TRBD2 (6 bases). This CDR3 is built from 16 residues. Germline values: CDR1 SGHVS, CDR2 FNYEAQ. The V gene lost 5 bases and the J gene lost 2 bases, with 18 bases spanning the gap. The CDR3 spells CASSPFMGGAQETQYF. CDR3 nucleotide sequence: TGTGCCAGCAGCCCATTTATGGGGGGAGCACAAGAGACCCAGTACTTC.

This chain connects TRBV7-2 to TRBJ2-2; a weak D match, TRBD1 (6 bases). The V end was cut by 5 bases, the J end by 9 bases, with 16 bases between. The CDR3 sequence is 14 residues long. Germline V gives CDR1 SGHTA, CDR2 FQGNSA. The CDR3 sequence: CASSRGGSERELFF. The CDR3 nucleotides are TGTGCCAGCAGCCGAGGGGGTTCCGAGAGGGAGCTGTTTTTT.

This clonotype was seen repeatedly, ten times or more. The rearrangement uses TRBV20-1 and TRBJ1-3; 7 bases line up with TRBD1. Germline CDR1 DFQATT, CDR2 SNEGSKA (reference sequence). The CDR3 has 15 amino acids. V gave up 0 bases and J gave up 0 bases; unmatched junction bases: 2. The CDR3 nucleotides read TGCAGTGCTAGAGACCGGGACAGCTCTGGAAACACCATATATTTT. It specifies CSARDRDSSGNTIYF.

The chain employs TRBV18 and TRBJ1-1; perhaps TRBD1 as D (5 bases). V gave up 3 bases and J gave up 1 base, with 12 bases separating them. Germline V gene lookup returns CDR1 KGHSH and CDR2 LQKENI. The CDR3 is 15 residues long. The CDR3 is CASSPQRGWNTEAFF. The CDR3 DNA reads TGTGCCAGCTCACCCCAACGGGGGTGGAACACTGAAGCTTTCTTT.

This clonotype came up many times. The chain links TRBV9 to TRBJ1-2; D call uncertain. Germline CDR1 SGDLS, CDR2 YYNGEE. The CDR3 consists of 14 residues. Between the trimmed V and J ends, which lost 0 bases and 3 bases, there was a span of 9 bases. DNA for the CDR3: TGTGCCAGCAGCGTAGTAGACAAAGACTATGGCTACACCTTC. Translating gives CASSVVDKDYGYTF.

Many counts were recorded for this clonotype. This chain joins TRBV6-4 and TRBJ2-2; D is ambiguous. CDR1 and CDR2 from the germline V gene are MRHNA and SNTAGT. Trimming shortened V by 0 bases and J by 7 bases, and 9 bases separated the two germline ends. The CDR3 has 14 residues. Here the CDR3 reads CASSDSQDVGELFF. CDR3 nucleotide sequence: TGTGCCAGCAGTGACTCCCAGGATGTCGGGGAGCTGTTTTTT.